The rows below give T cell receptor beta chains drawn from one sample of a study of blood T cells in healthy people across ages. TCRdb re-analysed the 5' RACE reads in MiXCR, keeping a single row per CDR3 protein. Among 800,000 to 950,000 distinct CDR3 sequences listed, 29% were seen once. This same sample was also part of a study on T cells of mothers and their children.

Specimen: blood. These TCRs come from a woman between 35 and 50 years old in good health. CDR3s leave out the opening cysteine and the closing phenylalanine or tryptophan. Each record gives: J gene, V gene, CDR3 protein.

j_gene: TRBJ2-7; v_gene: TRBV27; CDR3aa: ASSFAGSGYEQY
j_gene: TRBJ2-2; v_gene: TRBV11-2; CDR3aa: ASSSAGMWIQNTGELF
j_gene: TRBJ1-4; v_gene: TRBV29-1; CDR3aa: SALSPLPGVGEKLF
j_gene: TRBJ2-1; v_gene: TRBV20-1; CDR3aa: SAARWERGNEQF
j_gene: TRBJ2-1; v_gene: TRBV12-3/TRBV12-4; CDR3aa: ASSPEGRGLFLYEQF
j_gene: TRBJ2-1; v_gene: TRBV12-3/TRBV12-4; CDR3aa: ASRTGGSSYNEQF
j_gene: TRBJ2-3; v_gene: TRBV5-1; CDR3aa: ASSFFGGDTQY
j_gene: TRBJ1-2; v_gene: TRBV20-1; CDR3aa: SATAERGRLYGYT
j_gene: TRBJ2-3; v_gene: TRBV24-1; CDR3aa: ATSDPGTRGVTQY
j_gene: TRBJ1-1; v_gene: TRBV7-8; CDR3aa: ASRSGQAETNTEAF
j_gene: TRBJ2-7; v_gene: TRBV28; CDR3aa: ASTPQGTYEQY
j_gene: TRBJ2-5; v_gene: TRBV9; CDR3aa: ASSVGNSGGPGFQETQY
j_gene: TRBJ1-1; v_gene: TRBV7-9; CDR3aa: ASSYRVTTEAF
j_gene: TRBJ2-1; v_gene: TRBV9; CDR3aa: ASSVELGLYNEQF
j_gene: TRBJ1-2; v_gene: TRBV20-1; CDR3aa: SARYTGGRTNYGYT
j_gene: TRBJ1-1; v_gene: TRBV5-1; CDR3aa: ASSRGQAEGITEAF
j_gene: TRBJ2-2; v_gene: TRBV7-3; CDR3aa: ASSLVATTGANTGELF
j_gene: TRBJ2-5; v_gene: TRBV28; CDR3aa: ATLRGVGSRTQY
j_gene: TRBJ1-2; v_gene: TRBV12-3/TRBV12-4; CDR3aa: ASSLSPGGYT
j_gene: TRBJ2-2; v_gene: TRBV20-1; CDR3aa: SARDYLAPSTGELF
j_gene: TRBJ2-7; v_gene: TRBV18; CDR3aa: AGSPLENYEQY
j_gene: TRBJ2-5; v_gene: TRBV11-2; CDR3aa: ASSPEVGETQY
j_gene: TRBJ1-5; v_gene: TRBV12-3/TRBV12-4; CDR3aa: ASSLQGTLNQPQH
j_gene: TRBJ1-2; v_gene: TRBV29-1; CDR3aa: SDRTGLYGYT
j_gene: TRBJ2-1; v_gene: TRBV5-4; CDR3aa: ASSPGTGVWDEQF
j_gene: TRBJ2-3; v_gene: TRBV4-1; CDR3aa: ASSLIALTGEKDTRY
j_gene: TRBJ2-3; v_gene: TRBV7-8; CDR3aa: ASSLAGTGYTDTQY
j_gene: TRBJ2-1; v_gene: TRBV4-1; CDR3aa: ASSLLAGGGYEQF
j_gene: TRBJ2-3; v_gene: TRBV28; CDR3aa: ASSLYPDTQY
j_gene: TRBJ2-5; v_gene: TRBV5-5; CDR3aa: ASSLSSGGKMGQY
j_gene: TRBJ1-4; v_gene: TRBV6-2/TRBV6-3; CDR3aa: ASSPSGGPMWEKLF
j_gene: TRBJ2-5; v_gene: TRBV9; CDR3aa: ASSVATGASGGYNEQY
j_gene: TRBJ2-2; v_gene: TRBV5-1; CDR3aa: ASSFRQANTGELF
j_gene: TRBJ2-7; v_gene: TRBV20-1; CDR3aa: SARDSLGLAIDGQY
j_gene: TRBJ1-1; v_gene: TRBV28; CDR3aa: ASTQRVAAEAF
j_gene: TRBJ1-1; v_gene: TRBV25-1; CDR3aa: ASSEQNTEAF
j_gene: TRBJ2-7; v_gene: TRBV6-2/TRBV6-3; CDR3aa: ASTVSPVSEQY
j_gene: TRBJ2-7; v_gene: TRBV7-8; CDR3aa: ASSSDRFPYEQY
j_gene: TRBJ2-3; v_gene: TRBV4-1; CDR3aa: ASNQDLSVVSGTSTDTQY
j_gene: TRBJ1-1; v_gene: TRBV7-8; CDR3aa: ASSFMAGSVGRDAEAF
j_gene: TRBJ2-5; v_gene: TRBV6-5; CDR3aa: ASSYFGQLQETQY
j_gene: TRBJ2-7; v_gene: TRBV4-1; CDR3aa: TSGQEGPNEQY
j_gene: TRBJ2-3; v_gene: TRBV9; CDR3aa: ASSGRAGVGTDTQY
j_gene: TRBJ1-5; v_gene: TRBV12-3/TRBV12-4; CDR3aa: ASNPGEGNQPQH
j_gene: TRBJ1-5; v_gene: TRBV7-2; CDR3aa: ASSSLPDQPQH
j_gene: TRBJ1-1; v_gene: TRBV4-2; CDR3aa: ASSQESDRNTEAF
j_gene: TRBJ2-7; v_gene: TRBV25-1; CDR3aa: ASSGTGPRREQY
j_gene: TRBJ2-3; v_gene: TRBV20-1; CDR3aa: SARQGVRTDTQY
j_gene: TRBJ1-4; v_gene: TRBV5-1; CDR3aa: ASSLNKGGNEKLF
j_gene: TRBJ1-2; v_gene: TRBV29-1; CDR3aa: GVERTVEYT
j_gene: TRBJ1-6; v_gene: TRBV12-3/TRBV12-4; CDR3aa: ASSLQGDSPLH